Below are 18 T cell receptor beta chains sequenced from a single sample in a study of control samples from healthy donors and cancer patients (TCRdb year 2020). The library was prepared using the immunoSEQ multiplex PCR assay. Drawn from immuneACCESS, this table holds only the in-frame rearrangements with V and J called that TCRdb kept. Clones are partly lost; checked studies trace under half to an unresolved V gene and leave the rest unexplained. The sample data list 100,000 to 150,000 clones, and 75% to 95% of these were observed just once. Around 7.9% of the sample belongs to the ten largest clones. The specimen was blood. These receptors originate from a man aged 18 to 30 in good health.

The chain is built from TRBV7-9 and TRBJ1-5; no definite D call. This CDR3 has 12 amino acids. Trimming cost V 5 bases and J 8 bases, with 10 bases left between them. The germline V gene encodes CDR1 SEHNR and CDR2 FQNEAQ (reference sequence). The CDR3 region has the DNA TGTGCCAGCAGCGATCTGGGCGAGCCCCAGCATTTT. Translation gives CASSDLGEPQHF.

This rearrangement joins TRBV12-5 to TRBJ1-1, with a possible D match to TRBD1 (5 bases). Trimming removed 2 bases from V and 4 bases from J, with 14 bases in between. The CDR3 runs 15 residues. The germline gives CDR1 LGHNT, CDR2 FRNRAP. CDR3 coding DNA: TGTGCTAGTGGTTTGCCTTGGGGGGAGGTCACTGAAGCTTTCTTT. Translated, it gives CASGLPWGEVTEAFF.

The chain is built from TRBV19 and TRBJ2-1, with a tentative D call TRBD1 (6 bases). The germline V gene has CDR1 LNHDA and CDR2 SQIVND (reference sequence). With 6 bases removed from V and 4 bases from J, the gap between germline ends came to 10 bases. This CDR3 has 13 amino acids. The CDR3 is CASRARGYNEQFF. DNA of the CDR3: TGTGCCAGTAGGGCTAGGGGGTACAATGAGCAGTTCTTC. Full variable domain (missing parts from reference TRBV19 and TRBJ2-1): DGGITQSPKYLFRKEGQNVTLSCEQNLNHDAMYWYRQDPGQGLRLIYYSQIVNDFQKGDIAEGYSVSREKKESFPLTVTSAQKNPTAFYLCASRARGYNEQFFGPGTRLTVL.

In its sample, this clone was seen once. V gene TRBV19 combines with J gene TRBJ1-5; D perhaps matches TRBD1 (6 bases). V was shortened by 5 bases and J by 1 base, with 18 bases between the two germline ends. Germline V lookup: CDR1 LNHDA, CDR2 SQIVND (reference sequence). CDR3 size: 17 residues. The CDR3 coding sequence is TGTGCCAGTAGTCCCCAGGGGAGGGAGGGCAGCAATCAGCCCCAGCATTTT. Translated, it gives CASSPQGREGSNQPQHF.

The CDR3 DNA reads TGCGCCAGCAGTGGTAGACAGGGGGCCTCTGGCTACACCTTC. Its protein product is CASSGRQGASGYTF. The gene calls are TRBV10-2 and TRBJ1-2; TRBD1 agrees at 10 bases. Germline-derived CDR1 and CDR2 are WSHSY and SAAADI. V lost 4 bases to trimming and J lost 7 bases; unmatched junction nucleotides: 6. The CDR3 is made up of 14 amino acids.

This clone was seen once. V usage is TRBV20-1 and J usage is TRBJ1-2; D is unresolved. V was trimmed by 7 bases and J by 4 bases, leaving 4 bases between them. This CDR3 is 9 amino acids long. Germline V gives CDR1 DFQATT, CDR2 SNEGSKA (reference sequence). In DNA form, the CDR3 reads TGCAGTGTTATCTATGGCTACACCTTC. Translated: CSVIYGYTF.

This clone has just one count. The V call is TRBV7-6, the J call TRBJ1-3; the D gene is possibly TRBD1 (6 bases). The germline gives CDR1 SGHVS, CDR2 FNYEAQ. Trimming pared 2 bases from V and 4 bases from J, leaving 12 bases between. This CDR3 spans 15 amino acids. CDR3 coding DNA: TGTGCCAGCAGCTTACGGGGGGCGGACGGAAACACCATATATTTT. Translation: CASSLRGADGNTIYF.

V gene TRBV5-6 combines with J gene TRBJ1-5; D perhaps matches TRBD1 (5 bases). Germline V gene sequence: CDR1 SGHDT, CDR2 YYEEEE. The CDR3 length is 14 residues. Trimming took off 5 bases at V and 0 bases at J, with 9 bases between the two ends. CDR3 in amino acids: CASSFGHSNQPQHF. DNA of the CDR3: TGTGCCAGCAGTTTCGGACATAGCAATCAGCCCCAGCATTTT.

This clone was observed once. V and J are TRBV29-1 and TRBJ1-1; D not resolved. Germline CDR1 SQVTM, CDR2 ANQGSEA. V was clipped by 6 bases and J by 10 bases, with 24 bases between them. The CDR3 covers 14 residues. CDR3 sequence reads: CSVDPILTGPGAFF. Written as DNA, the CDR3 is TGCAGCGTCGATCCCATACTAACTGGGCCGGGAGCTTTCTTT. Full variable domain (remainder filled in from reference TRBV29-1 and TRBJ1-1): SAVISQKPSRDICQRGTSLTIQCQVDSQVTMMFWYRQQPGQSLTLIATANQGSEATYESGFVIDKFPISRPNLTFSTLTVSNMSPEDSSIYLCSVDPILTGPGAFFGQGTRLTVV.

J is TRBJ1-2 and V is TRBV19; 9 nucleotides align to TRBD1. CDR3 length: 14 amino acids. Losses at the gene ends were 5 bases for V and 4 bases for J; bases not matched to a gene: 5. CDR1 and CDR2 from the germline V gene are LNHDA and SQIVND (reference sequence). CDR3: CASSWDRVSYGYTF. The CDR3 DNA is TGTGCCAGTAGTTGGGACAGGGTCTCCTATGGCTACACCTTC.

This chain uses TRBV6-5 with TRBJ1-2; 9 bases fit TRBD1. J lost 8 bases, V lost 6 bases, and 7 bases had no gene match. The CDR3 sequence is 13 residues long. From germline, CDR1 is MNHEY and CDR2 SVGAGI. CDR3 nucleotide sequence: TGTGCCAGCAGCCAGGGACAGGGTGTCGGCTACACCTTC. Translated, it gives CASSQGQGVGYTF.

The gene calls are TRBV27 and TRBJ2-3, with 14 bases identical to TRBD2. CDR1 and CDR2 (germline): MNHEY, SMNVEV (reference sequence). J lost 1 base, V lost 5 bases, and 5 bases had no gene match. The CDR3 has 17 residues. The CDR3 coding sequence is TGTGCCAGCAGTCCCTGGACTAGCGGGGGGCGCACAGATACGCAGTATTTT. Its protein is CASSPWTSGGRTDTQYF.

The chain employs TRBV12-1 and TRBJ2-5; TRBD2 is taken as the D call from the table, unchecked against the DNA. TRBV12-1 is deemed a pseudogene. The CDR3 is made up of 14 amino acids. The CDR3 sequence: CASSFGQRQETQYF. The CDR3 region has the DNA TGTGCCAGCAGCTTTGGTCAGCGCCAAGAGACCCAGTACTTC.

The chain couples TRBV2 to TRBJ1-5; possible D gene TRBD1, 6 bases. V lost 6 bases to trimming and J lost 3 bases, with 15 bases between them. CDR1 is SNHLY and CDR2 is FYNNEI in the germline V gene. The CDR3 extends over 15 amino acids. DNA for the CDR3: TGTGCCAGCAGCGTACGGGGGCGAGTCAATCAGCCCCAGCATTTT. Protein: CASSVRGRVNQPQHF.

The chain couples TRBV18 to TRBJ1-4; D gene unclear. Germline V gene sequence: CDR1 KGHSH, CDR2 LQKENI. Trimming pared 5 bases from V and 8 bases from J, leaving 12 bases between. This CDR3 has 13 residues. CDR3 amino acids: CASSEDQGEKLFF. CDR3 nucleotides: TGTGCCAGCTCAGAGGACCAAGGGGAAAAACTGTTTTTT.

This chain links TRBV6-6 with TRBJ2-3; D is tentatively TRBD1 or TRBD2 (5 bases each). V was cut by 6 bases and J by 1 base, with 17 bases left in between. This CDR3 has 16 amino acids. Germline-derived CDR1 and CDR2 are MNHNY and SVGAGI (reference sequence). CDR3 bases: TGTGCCAGCAGGCCTCACGGGACCCACCGCACAGATACGCAGTATTTT. Its translation: CASRPHGTHRTDTQYF.

The chain links TRBV29-1 to TRBJ2-7; possibly TRBD2 for D (5 bases). The CDR3 has 13 amino acids. Germline values: CDR1 SQVTM, CDR2 ANQGSEA. V was cut by 5 bases and J by 0 bases, with 11 bases left in between. In DNA, the CDR3 is TGCAGCGTTCTAAGAGCGGACTCCTACGAGCAGTACTTC. Residues: CSVLRADSYEQYF.

This clone was seen once. This chain connects TRBV7-9 to TRBJ1-1; D may be TRBD1 (5 bases). Germline lookup yields CDR1 SEHNR and CDR2 FQNEAQ (reference sequence). V lost 6 bases and J 4 bases, leaving 15 bases between the germline ends. The CDR3 is 14 amino acids. CDR3 in DNA: TGTGCCAGCAGTCTAGGGGCAGGTAGCACTGAAGCTTTCTTT. Amino acids: CASSLGAGSTEAFF. Supplemented by reference TRBV7-9 and TRBJ1-1, the full variable domain reads DTGVSQNPRHKITKRGQNVTFRCDPISEHNRLYWYRQTLGQGPEFLTYFQNEAQLEKSRLLSDRFSAERPKGSFSTLEIQRTEQGDSAMYLCASSLGAGSTEAFFGQGTRLTVV.